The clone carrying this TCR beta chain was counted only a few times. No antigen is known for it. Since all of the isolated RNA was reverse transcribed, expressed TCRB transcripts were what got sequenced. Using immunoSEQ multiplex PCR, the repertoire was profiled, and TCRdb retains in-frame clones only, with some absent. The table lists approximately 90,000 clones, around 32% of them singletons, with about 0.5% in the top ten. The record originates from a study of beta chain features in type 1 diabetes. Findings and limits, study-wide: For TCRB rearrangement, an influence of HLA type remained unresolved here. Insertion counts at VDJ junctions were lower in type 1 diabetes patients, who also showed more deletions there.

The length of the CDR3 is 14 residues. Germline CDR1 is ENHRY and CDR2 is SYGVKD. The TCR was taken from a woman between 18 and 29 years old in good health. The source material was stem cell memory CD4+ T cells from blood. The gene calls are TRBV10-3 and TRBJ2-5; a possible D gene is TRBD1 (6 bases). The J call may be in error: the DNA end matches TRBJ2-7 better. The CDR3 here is CAIGGSDSSYEQYF. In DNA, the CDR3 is TGTGCCATCGGGGGATCGGACAGCTCCTACGAGCAGTACTTC.